This is a list of T cell receptor beta chains from one sample in a study of T-cell reconstitution after alpha-beta-depleted transplantation in children. MiXCR, applied by TCRdb to the PCR reads, yields one record per CDR3 protein. The data hold around 80,000 distinct CDR3 sequences, with about a sixth observed a single time. The sequencing here drew on PBMCs, mostly from graft donor cells, taken 360 days after TCRalphabeta/CD19-depleted stem cell transplant. These receptors originate from a male patient under 10 years old who had a stem cell transplant for acute lymphoblastic leukemia, so the T cells may come from the graft donor. The CDR3 runs from the conserved cysteine through the conserved F or W.

v_call,j_call,cdr3_aa
TRBV5-1,TRBJ2-7,CASSLWTAEYEQYF
TRBV24-1,TRBJ2-2,CATSDRSPGQGAGRNLNTGELFF
TRBV11-2,TRBJ1-1,CASSPGQLWTEAFF
TRBV7-9,TRBJ2-1,CASIPGLAGVEQFF
TRBV5-1,TRBJ2-7,CASSLWTPYYEQYF
TRBV12-3/TRBV12-4,TRBJ1-1,CASIGERWVTEAFF
TRBV6-1,TRBJ2-2,CASSLDFLGTGELFF
TRBV12-3/TRBV12-4,TRBJ1-1,CASSFFRAKTEAFF
TRBV5-6,TRBJ2-1,CASSLAAGVGFNEQFF
TRBV6-5,TRBJ2-4,CASSYSSGAKNIQYF
TRBV12-3/TRBV12-4,TRBJ1-6,CASSRGNSPLHF
TRBV20-1,TRBJ2-1,CSARGLAGNYNEQFF
TRBV15,TRBJ2-5,CATSRSGETQYF
TRBV28,TRBJ2-1,CASSPRLAGGGNEQFF
TRBV20-1,TRBJ1-5,CSATGTGGFNQPQHF
TRBV4-1,TRBJ2-3,CASSQTGAKTDTQYF
TRBV24-1,TRBJ2-1,CATSDNSGGAYNEQFF
TRBV25-1,TRBJ2-1,CASPRYSPNLYNEQFF
TRBV4-1,TRBJ2-1,CASSQPLSGLAANPSSYNEQFF
TRBV12-3/TRBV12-4,TRBJ2-6,CASSLALTWAGKSSGANVLTF
TRBV2,TRBJ2-7,CASSPGTGDYEQYF
TRBV4-1,TRBJ2-5,CASSQEAWSPRETQYF
TRBV4-2,TRBJ2-7,CASSLPWTERSYEQYF
TRBV5-1,TRBJ2-5,CASSLAWEETQYF
TRBV3-1,TRBJ2-7,CASSQGVTSGIIRYEQYF
TRBV15,TRBJ2-1,CATSSGLGGNEQFF
TRBV7-9,TRBJ2-5,CASSLQGNQETQYF
TRBV10-3,TRBJ2-3,CAISESRTGPDTQYF
TRBV5-1,TRBJ1-2,CASSLIGTSNYGYTF
TRBV5-1,TRBJ2-3,CASSLNGRRTDTQYF
TRBV12-3/TRBV12-4,TRBJ1-1,CASSFWENTEAFF
TRBV6-6,TRBJ1-1,CASSFSMNTEAFF
TRBV12-3/TRBV12-4,TRBJ2-7,CASSLGGFAYEQYF
TRBV7-9,TRBJ2-3,CASSLVSSTDTQYF
TRBV12-3/TRBV12-4,TRBJ2-7,CASSRRWTYEQYF
TRBV4-1,TRBJ1-6,CASSLDRALHSPLHF
TRBV6-2/TRBV6-3,TRBJ1-1,CASSSHSVHYDDTEAFF
TRBV7-9,TRBJ2-3,CASSLKDTQYF
TRBV20-1,TRBJ2-3,CSGAPQRSTDTQYF
TRBV5-1,TRBJ2-7,CASSRRLAGGNLNYEQYF